A single sample is the source of the 14 T cell receptor beta chains below, sequenced in a study of cytomegalovirus exposure and HLA in healthy donors. It was with 60 Vbeta and 13 Jbeta primers that the PCR ran. Measured with immunoSEQ multiplex PCR; TCRdb has only the in-frame clones, and not every one. The table includes 150,000 to 200,000 clones, 80% detected once. Material for sequencing was PBMCs. These receptors were obtained from a man aged 25-40 years in good health and CMV-seropositive.

A few counts support this clone. The chain uses TRBV25-1 and TRBJ2-2; 10 nucleotides agree with TRBD1. The CDR3 has 13 amino acids. The germline CDR1 and CDR2 sequences are MGHDK and SYGVNS. Trimming removed 7 bases from V and 6 bases from J; junction bases left unmatched: 2. The DNA of the CDR3 is TGTGCCAGCAAGACAGGGGGCTCCGGGGAGCTGTTTTTT. As protein: CASKTGGSGELFF.

The rearrangement joins TRBV27 to TRBJ1-1; TRBD1 aligns across 8 bases. This CDR3 is built from 16 residues. Trimming took 5 bases from V and 1 from J; bases not matched to a gene: 9. The germline V gene encodes CDR1 MNHEY and CDR2 SMNVEV (reference sequence). The CDR3 reads CASSPRTGWGNTEAFF. The CDR3 DNA reads as TGTGCCAGCAGTCCTAGGACAGGGTGGGGGAACACTGAAGCTTTCTTT.

The chain employs TRBV4-3 and TRBJ2-2; 7 positions agree with TRBD1. CDR3 size: 16 residues. The junction had 5 bases not matched to a gene; V was cut back by 4 bases and J by 0 bases. Germline V gene sequence: CDR1 LGHNA, CDR2 YSLEER. CDR3 residues: CASSPDRAPNTGELFF. As DNA, the CDR3 is TGCGCCAGCAGCCCAGACAGGGCCCCGAACACCGGGGAGCTGTTTTTT.

This clone came up once. The chain combines TRBV30 with TRBJ2-5; 10 bases are shared with TRBD2. V lost 2 bases to trimming and J lost 0 bases; unmatched junction nucleotides: 6. The CDR3 is made up of 16 amino acids. From germline, CDR1 is GTSNPN and CDR2 SVGIG (reference sequence). In DNA form, the CDR3 reads TGTGCCTGGAGTATATGGACTAGCGGAAACCAAGAGACCCAGTACTTC. Amino acid sequence: CAWSIWTSGNQETQYF.

The chain is built from TRBV13 and TRBJ2-1; D is perhaps TRBD2 (5 bases). In germline, CDR1 is PRHDT, CDR2 FYEKMQ (reference sequence). The CDR3 contains 14 residues. Trimming cost V 5 bases and J 10 bases, with 18 bases left between them. Here the CDR3 reads CASSRRLAGNEQFF. The CDR3 DNA sequence: TGTGCCAGCAGCCGTCGGCTAGCAGGAAACGAGCAGTTCTTC.

This chain connects TRBV6-1 to TRBJ2-1, with 9 bases fitting TRBD1. CDR1 MNHNS and CDR2 SASEGT come from the germline V gene. V lost 10 bases to trimming and J lost 5 bases; unmatched junction nucleotides: 3. The CDR3 is 12 residues long. The CDR3, as DNA: TGTGCCACGACAGGGGGAAACAATGAGCAGTTCTTC. Its protein product is CATTGGNNEQFF.

This clone was found once. The rearrangement links TRBV5-1 to TRBJ2-7; D call uncertain. This CDR3 has 15 residues. Germline values: CDR1 SGHRS, CDR2 YFSETQ. V lost 4 bases to trimming and J lost 0 bases, with 14 bases between them. CDR3 sequence reads: CASSPFSESSYEQYF. CDR3 in DNA: TGCGCCAGCAGCCCCTTCTCCGAGAGCTCCTACGAGCAGTACTTC.

The rearrangement joins TRBV28 to TRBJ2-3; perhaps TRBD1 as D (6 bases). The V end was cut by 5 bases, the J end by 2 bases, with 17 bases between. Per germline, CDR1 MDHEN and CDR2 SYDVKM. The CDR3 is 16 residues long. The CDR3 nucleotides read TGTGCCAGCAGTCCGGCAGGGGAAGGCCACACAGATACGCAGTATTTT. It is translated as CASSPAGEGHTDTQYF.

This clone showed up just once. The chain carries TRBV29-1 and TRBJ1-5, with 7 bases fitting TRBD1. The junction had 2 bases not matched to a gene; V was cut back by 4 bases and J by 5 bases. CDR1 SQVTM and CDR2 ANQGSEA come from the germline V gene. The CDR3 contains 12 residues. The CDR3 sequence: CSVGGQDQPQHF. The DNA for the CDR3 is TGCAGCGTTGGCGGACAGGATCAGCCCCAGCATTTT. The full variable domain, its missing parts supplied by reference TRBV29-1 and TRBJ1-5, is SAVISQKPSRDICQRGTSLTIQCQVDSQVTMMFWYRQQPGQSLTLIATANQGSEATYESGFVIDKFPISRPNLTFSTLTVSNMSPEDSSIYLCSVGGQDQPQHFGDGTRLSIL.

This chain joins TRBV7-2 and TRBJ2-5; 7 nucleotides align to TRBD1. The CDR3 is 15 amino acids. The germline V gene has CDR1 SGHTA and CDR2 FQGNSA. Trimming cost V 5 bases and J 1 base; bases outside gene matches: 7. The CDR3 spells CASSISGTAQETQYF. CDR3 DNA: TGTGCCAGCAGCATCTCCGGGACAGCCCAAGAGACCCAGTACTTC.

This clone was seen a handful of times. The genes are TRBV6-4 and TRBJ2-1; TRBD2 matches at 9 bases. This CDR3 is built from 14 residues. In germline, CDR1 is MRHNA, CDR2 SNTAGT. J was trimmed by 7 bases and V by 5 bases; bases with no gene match: 6. The CDR3 loop is CASSLSGSGNEQFF. As DNA, the CDR3 is TGTGCCAGCAGTCTTAGCGGGAGTGGGAATGAGCAGTTCTTC.

The V and J genes are TRBV27 and TRBJ2-7; TRBD1 agrees at 10 bases. V was pared by 7 bases and J by 4 bases, with 10 bases of the junction left unmatched. The CDR3 sequence is 15 residues long. CDR1 MNHEY and CDR2 SMNVEV come from the germline V gene (reference sequence). CDR3 DNA sequence: TGTGCCAGCACCCCCGGGACAGGGGTTTTATACGAGCAGTACTTC. Its protein is CASTPGTGVLYEQYF.

This clone was picked up a small number of times. The chain links TRBV4-3 to TRBJ1-1; 9 positions match TRBD1. Trimming removed 3 bases from V and 7 bases from J; junction bases left unmatched: 9. This CDR3 is built from 15 residues. Germline loops: CDR1 LGHNA, CDR2 YSLEER. The CDR3, as DNA: TGCGCCAGCAGCCAGTCGACAGGGGGATTGGTTGAAGCTTTCTTT. The encoded protein is CASSQSTGGLVEAFF.

J is TRBJ2-7 and V is TRBV6-5, with D maybe TRBD2 (5 bases). Germline lookup yields CDR1 MNHEY and CDR2 SVGAGI. CDR3 length equals 13 residues. Trimming cost V 7 bases and J 2 bases, with 12 bases left between them. The CDR3 DNA follows: TGTGCCAGCACGGGGAAGGGCACCTACGAGCAGTACTTC. Its protein is CASTGKGTYEQYF.